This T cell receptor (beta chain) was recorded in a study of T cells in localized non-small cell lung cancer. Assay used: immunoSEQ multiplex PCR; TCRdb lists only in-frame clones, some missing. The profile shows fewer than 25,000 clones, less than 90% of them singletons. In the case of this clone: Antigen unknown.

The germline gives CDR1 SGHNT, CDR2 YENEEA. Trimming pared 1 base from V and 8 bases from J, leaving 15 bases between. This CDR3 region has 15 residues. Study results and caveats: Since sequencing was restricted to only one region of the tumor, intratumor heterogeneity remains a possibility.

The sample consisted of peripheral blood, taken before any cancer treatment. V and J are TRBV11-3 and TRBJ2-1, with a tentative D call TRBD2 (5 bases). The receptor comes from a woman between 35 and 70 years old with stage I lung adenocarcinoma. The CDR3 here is CASSLGAIPEDEQFF. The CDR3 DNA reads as TGTGCCAGCAGCTTAGGAGCGATTCCGGAGGATGAGCAGTTCTTC.